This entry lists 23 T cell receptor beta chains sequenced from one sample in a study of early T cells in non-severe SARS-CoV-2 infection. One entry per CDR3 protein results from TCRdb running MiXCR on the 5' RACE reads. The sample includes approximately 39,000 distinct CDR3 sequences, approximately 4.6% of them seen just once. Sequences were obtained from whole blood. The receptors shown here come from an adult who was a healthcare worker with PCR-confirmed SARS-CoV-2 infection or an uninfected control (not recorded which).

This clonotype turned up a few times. CDR3 coding DNA: TGTGCCAGCAGCGTAACAGGGGGTACCGGGGAGCTGTTTTTT. Translated: CASSVTGGTGELFF. The chain carries TRBV6-6 and TRBJ2-2; 8 bases fit TRBD1. Looked up from germline, CDR1 is MNHNY and CDR2 is SVGAGI (reference sequence). V gave up 6 bases and J gave up 5 bases; unmatched junction bases: 5. The CDR3 runs 14 residues.

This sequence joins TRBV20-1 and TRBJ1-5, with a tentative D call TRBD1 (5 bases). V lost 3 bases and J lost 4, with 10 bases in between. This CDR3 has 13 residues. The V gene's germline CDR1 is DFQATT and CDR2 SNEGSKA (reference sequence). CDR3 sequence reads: CSARSRVNQPQHF. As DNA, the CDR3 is TGCAGTGCTAGGTCCAGGGTTAATCAGCCCCAGCATTTT.

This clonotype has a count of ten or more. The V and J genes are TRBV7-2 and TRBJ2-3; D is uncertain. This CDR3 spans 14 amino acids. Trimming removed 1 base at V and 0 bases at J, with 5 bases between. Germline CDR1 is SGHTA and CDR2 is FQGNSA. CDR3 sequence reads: CASSLGPSTDTQYF. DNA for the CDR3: TGTGCCAGCAGCTTAGGCCCAAGCACAGATACGCAGTATTTT.

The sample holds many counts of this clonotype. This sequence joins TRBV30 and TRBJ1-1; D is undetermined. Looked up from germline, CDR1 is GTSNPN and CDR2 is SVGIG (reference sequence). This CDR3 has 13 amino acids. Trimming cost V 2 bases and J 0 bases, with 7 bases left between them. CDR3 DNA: TGTGCCTGGAGTTCCCAGATGAACACTGAAGCTTTCTTT. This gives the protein CAWSSQMNTEAFF.

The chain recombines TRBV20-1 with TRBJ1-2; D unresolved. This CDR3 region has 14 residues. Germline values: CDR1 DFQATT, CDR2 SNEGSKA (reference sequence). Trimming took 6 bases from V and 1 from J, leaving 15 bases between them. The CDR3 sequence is CSAPARRNNYGYTF. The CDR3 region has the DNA TGCAGTGCCCCAGCGCGACGGAATAACTATGGCTACACCTTC.

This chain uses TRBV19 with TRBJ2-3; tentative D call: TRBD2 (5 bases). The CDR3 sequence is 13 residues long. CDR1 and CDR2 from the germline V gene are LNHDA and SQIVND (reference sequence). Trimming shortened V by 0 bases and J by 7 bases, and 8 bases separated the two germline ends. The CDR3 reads CASSIDPGNTQYF. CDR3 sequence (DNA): TGTGCCAGTAGTATAGATCCGGGGAATACGCAGTATTTT.

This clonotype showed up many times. CDR3 DNA: TGTGCCAGCAGTTTTAGGGGACAAGTCGTAAGCTCCTACGAGCAGTACTTC. It translates to CASSFRGQVVSSYEQYF. The V and J genes are TRBV12-3 or TRBV12-4 and TRBJ2-7; possible D gene TRBD1, 6 bases. CDR3 length: 17 residues. Trimming took 3 bases from V and 0 from J, leaving 18 bases between them.

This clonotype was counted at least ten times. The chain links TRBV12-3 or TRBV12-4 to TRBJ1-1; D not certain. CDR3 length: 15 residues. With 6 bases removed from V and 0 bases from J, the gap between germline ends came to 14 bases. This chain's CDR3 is CASSFTPTLNTEAFF. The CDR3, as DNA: TGTGCCAGCAGCTTTACACCGACCCTGAACACTGAAGCTTTCTTT.

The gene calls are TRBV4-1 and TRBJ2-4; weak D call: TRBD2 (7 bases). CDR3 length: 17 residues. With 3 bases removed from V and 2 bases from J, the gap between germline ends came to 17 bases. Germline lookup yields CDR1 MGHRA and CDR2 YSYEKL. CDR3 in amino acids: CASSHESGRGTKNIQYF. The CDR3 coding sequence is TGCGCCAGCAGCCATGAATCAGGGAGGGGGACCAAAAACATTCAGTACTTC.

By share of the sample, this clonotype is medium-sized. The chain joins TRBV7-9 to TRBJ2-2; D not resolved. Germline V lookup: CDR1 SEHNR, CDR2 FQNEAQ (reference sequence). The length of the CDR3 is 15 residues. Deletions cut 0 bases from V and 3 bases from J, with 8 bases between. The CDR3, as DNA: TGTGCCAGCAGCTTAGCAAGGAGCTACACCGGGGAGCTGTTTTTT. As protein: CASSLARSYTGELFF.

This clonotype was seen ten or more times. The CDR3 here is CASSTFGEQYF. The CDR3 DNA sequence: TGTGCCAGCAGCACTTTTGGCGAGCAGTACTTC. The rearrangement joins TRBV7-2 to TRBJ2-7; D remains ambiguous. CDR1 and CDR2 (germline): SGHTA, FQGNSA. The germline V and J ends were trimmed by 5 bases and 6 bases, with 8 bases remaining between them. This CDR3 is 11 amino acids long.

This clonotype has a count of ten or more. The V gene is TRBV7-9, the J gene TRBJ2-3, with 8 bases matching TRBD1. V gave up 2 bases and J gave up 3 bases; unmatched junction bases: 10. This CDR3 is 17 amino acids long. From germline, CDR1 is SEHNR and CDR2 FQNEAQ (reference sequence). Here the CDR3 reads CASSLRTSDRATDTQYF. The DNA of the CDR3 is TGTGCCAGCAGCTTAAGGACGTCGGACAGGGCGACAGATACGCAGTATTTT.

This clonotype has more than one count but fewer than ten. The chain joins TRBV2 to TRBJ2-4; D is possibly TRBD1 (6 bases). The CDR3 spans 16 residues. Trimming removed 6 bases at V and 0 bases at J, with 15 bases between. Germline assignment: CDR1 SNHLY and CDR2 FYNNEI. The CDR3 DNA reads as TGTGCCAGCAGGGAAAGACAGGTCCTAGCCAAAAACATTCAGTACTTC. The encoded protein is CASRERQVLAKNIQYF.

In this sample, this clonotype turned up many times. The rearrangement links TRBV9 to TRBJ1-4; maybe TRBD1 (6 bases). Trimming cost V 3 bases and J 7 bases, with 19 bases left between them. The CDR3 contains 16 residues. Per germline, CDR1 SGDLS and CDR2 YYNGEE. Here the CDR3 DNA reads TGTGCCAGCAGCGCGAGACACGCGGGGGGCGGTGAAAAACTGTTTTTT. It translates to CASSARHAGGGEKLFF. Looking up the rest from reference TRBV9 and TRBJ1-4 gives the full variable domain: DSGVTQTPKHLITATGQRVTLRCSPRSGDLSVYWYQQSLDQGLQFLIQYYNGEERAKGNILERFSAQQFPDLHSELNLSSLELGDSALYFCASSARHAGGGEKLFFGSGTQLSVL.

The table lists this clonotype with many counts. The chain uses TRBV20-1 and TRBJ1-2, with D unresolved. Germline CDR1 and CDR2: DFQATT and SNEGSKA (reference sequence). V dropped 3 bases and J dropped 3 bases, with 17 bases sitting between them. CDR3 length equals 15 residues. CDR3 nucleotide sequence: TGCAGTGCTAGGAGGGCGGCAGGAGTAGACTATGGCTACACCTTC. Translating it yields CSARRAAGVDYGYTF.

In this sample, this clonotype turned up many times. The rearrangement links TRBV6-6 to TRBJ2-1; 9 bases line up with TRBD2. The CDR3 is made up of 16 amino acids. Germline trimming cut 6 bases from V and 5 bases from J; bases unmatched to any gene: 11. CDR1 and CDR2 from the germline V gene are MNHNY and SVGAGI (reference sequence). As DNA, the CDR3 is TGTGCCAGCAGCCCTTCCCGCGGGGGGGCAAACAATGAGCAGTTCTTC. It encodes CASSPSRGGANNEQFF.

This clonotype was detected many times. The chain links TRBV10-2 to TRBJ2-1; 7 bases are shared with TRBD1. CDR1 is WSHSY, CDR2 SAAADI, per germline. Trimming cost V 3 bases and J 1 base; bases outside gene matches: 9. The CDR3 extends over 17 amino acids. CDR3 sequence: CASSEATGTASYNEQFF. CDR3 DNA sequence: TGCGCCAGCAGTGAAGCAACCGGGACAGCTTCCTACAATGAGCAGTTCTTC.

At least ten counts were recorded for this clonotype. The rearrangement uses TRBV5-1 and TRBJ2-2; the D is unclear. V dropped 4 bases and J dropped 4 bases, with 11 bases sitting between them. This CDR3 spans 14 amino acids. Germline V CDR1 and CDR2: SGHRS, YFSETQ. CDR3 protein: CASSATLTTGELFF. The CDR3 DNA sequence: TGCGCCAGCAGCGCAACACTTACCACCGGGGAGCTGTTTTTT.

The CDR3 DNA reads as TGTGCCAGCAGCTTCGGGGGCTATATAGATACGCAGTATTTT. It codes for CASSFGGYIDTQYF. This chain links TRBV7-9 with TRBJ2-3; D may correspond to TRBD1 or TRBD2 (6 bases each). V lost 3 bases, J lost 5 bases, and 12 bases lay in between. Germline lookup yields CDR1 SEHNR and CDR2 FQNEAQ (reference sequence). The CDR3 has 14 residues.

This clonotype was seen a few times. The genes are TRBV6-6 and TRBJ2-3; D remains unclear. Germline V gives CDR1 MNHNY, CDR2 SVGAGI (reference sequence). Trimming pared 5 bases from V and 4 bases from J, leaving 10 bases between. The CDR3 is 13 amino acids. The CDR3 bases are TGTGCCAGCAGTACCCAGCCCCCAGATACGCAGTATTTT. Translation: CASSTQPPDTQYF.

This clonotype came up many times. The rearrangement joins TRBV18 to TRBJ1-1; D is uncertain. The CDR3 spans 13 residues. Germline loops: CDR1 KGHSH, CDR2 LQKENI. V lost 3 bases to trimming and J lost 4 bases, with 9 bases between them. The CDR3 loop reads CASSPDLGTEAFF. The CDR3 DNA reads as TGTGCCAGCTCACCGGACTTAGGCACTGAAGCTTTCTTT.

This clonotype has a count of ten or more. DNA of the CDR3: TGTGCCAGCAGTGAGGACGAGAACACCGGGGAGCTGTTTTTT. This translates into CASSEDENTGELFF. The V call is TRBV12-3 or TRBV12-4, the J call TRBJ2-2, with D unclear. Trimming left V 5 bases short and J 1 base short, with 8 bases between. This CDR3 contains 14 residues.

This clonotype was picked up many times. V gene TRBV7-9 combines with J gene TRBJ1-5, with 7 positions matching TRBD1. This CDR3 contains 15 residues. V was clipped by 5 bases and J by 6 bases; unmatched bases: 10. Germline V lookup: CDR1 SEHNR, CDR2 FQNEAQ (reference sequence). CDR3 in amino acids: CASSTDREKGQPQHF. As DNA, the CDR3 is TGTGCCAGCAGCACCGACAGGGAGAAGGGTCAGCCCCAGCATTTT. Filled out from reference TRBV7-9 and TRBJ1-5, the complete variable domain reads DTGVSQNPRHKITKRGQNVTFRCDPISEHNRLYWYRQTLGQGPEFLTYFQNEAQLEKSRLLSDRFSAERPKGSFSTLEIQRTEQGDSAMYLCASSTDREKGQPQHFGDGTRLSIL.